Listed here is a single T cell receptor beta chain. Antigen specificity is unknown. This entry comes from a study of identical twins. General study points: Where beta out-of-frame sequences were concerned, excess twin sharing was weaker. Clonotypes of the beta chain that were abundant in cord blood carried fewer insertions (memory repertoires showed none).

Template switching created a universal primer site, and the cDNA included unique molecular identifiers. TCRdb processed the 5' RACE reads anew with MiXCR; each CDR3 protein has one entry. The profile covers 240,000 or so distinct CDR3 sequences, with roughly 7% appearing a single time and about 3.6% taken by the ten largest. Donors uniformly comprised healthy Caucasians. The CDR3 has 14 residues. CDR1 is KGHSH, CDR2 LQKENI, per germline. V lost 4 bases, J lost 4 bases, and 11 bases lay in between. These data were also reused for a study on yellow fever vaccine responses in identical twins.

This clonotype was obtained from a woman aged 18-29 years in good health. The sequencing sample was made of memory (CD45RO+) T cells sorted from blood. The chain couples TRBV18 to TRBJ2-1, with a tentative D call TRBD2 (7 bases). The CDR3 nucleotides are TGTGCCAGCTCACGGGAGGGGACATACAATGAGCAGTTCTTC. Its protein is CASSREGTYNEQFF.